The table lists the clone carrying this TCR beta chain with many counts. Its antigen is not known. This entry belongs to a study of response to subunit inactivated influenza vaccine. Study-wide points: Only a handful of new T cells, the authors suggested, are recruited with each seasonal influenza vaccination.

Trimming took off 1 base at V and 1 base at J, with 7 bases between the two ends. The germline V gene encodes CDR1 MDHEN and CDR2 SYDVKM. This CDR3 comprises 14 residues. TCRdb re-derived calls from the RT-PCR reads in MiXCR, one entry per CDR3 protein. The profile shows hundreds of thousands of distinct CDR3 sequences, about 14% of them singletons. V and J are TRBV28 and TRBJ1-1; D possibly corresponds to TRBD1 (5 bases). The source is a middle-aged man who received an inactivated influenza vaccine. The source was PBMCs from blood, collected roughly 2 weeks before vaccination. This CDR3 is CASSLSRGNTEAFF. The CDR3 DNA reads TGTGCCAGCAGTTTATCGAGGGGGAACACTGAAGCTTTCTTT.